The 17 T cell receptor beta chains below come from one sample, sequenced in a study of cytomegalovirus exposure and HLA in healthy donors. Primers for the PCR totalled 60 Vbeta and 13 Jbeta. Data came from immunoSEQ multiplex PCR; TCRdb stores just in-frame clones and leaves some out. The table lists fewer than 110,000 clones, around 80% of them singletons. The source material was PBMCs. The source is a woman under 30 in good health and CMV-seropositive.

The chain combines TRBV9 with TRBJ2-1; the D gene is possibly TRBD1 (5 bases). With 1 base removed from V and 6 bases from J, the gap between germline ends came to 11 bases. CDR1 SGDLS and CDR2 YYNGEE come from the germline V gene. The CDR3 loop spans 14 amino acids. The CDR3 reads CASSVSPGFNEQFF. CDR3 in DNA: TGTGCCAGCAGCGTATCGCCAGGGTTCAATGAGCAGTTCTTC.

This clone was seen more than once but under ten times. In nucleotides, the CDR3 is TGTGCCAGCGGGTCAACGAGAGACTACCAAGAGACCCAGTACTTC. Its protein product is CASGSTRDYQETQYF. The genes are TRBV28 and TRBJ2-5; D is ambiguous. The CDR3 has 15 residues. The germline V gene has CDR1 MDHEN and CDR2 SYDVKM. Trimming left V 8 bases short and J 0 bases short, with 16 bases between.

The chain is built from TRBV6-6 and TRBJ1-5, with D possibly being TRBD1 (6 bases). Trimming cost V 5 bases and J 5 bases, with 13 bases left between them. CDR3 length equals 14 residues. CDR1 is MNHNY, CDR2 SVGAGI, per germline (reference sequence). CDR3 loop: CASSLQGDDQPQHF. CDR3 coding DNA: TGTGCCAGCAGTCTACAGGGAGACGATCAGCCCCAGCATTTT.

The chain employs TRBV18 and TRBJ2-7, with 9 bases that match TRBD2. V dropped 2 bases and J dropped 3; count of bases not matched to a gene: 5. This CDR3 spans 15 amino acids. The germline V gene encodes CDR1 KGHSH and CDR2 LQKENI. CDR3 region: CASSPGLAGIYEQYF. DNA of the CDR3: TGTGCCAGCTCACCAGGCCTAGCGGGGATCTACGAGCAGTACTTC.

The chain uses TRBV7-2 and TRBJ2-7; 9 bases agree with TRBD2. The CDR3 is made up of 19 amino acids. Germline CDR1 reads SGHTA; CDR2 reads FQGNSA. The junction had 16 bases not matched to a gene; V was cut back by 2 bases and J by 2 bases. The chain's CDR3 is CASSLRVPASGALAYEQYF. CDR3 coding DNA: TGTGCCAGCAGCTTAAGGGTCCCAGCTAGCGGGGCTCTCGCCTACGAGCAGTACTTC.

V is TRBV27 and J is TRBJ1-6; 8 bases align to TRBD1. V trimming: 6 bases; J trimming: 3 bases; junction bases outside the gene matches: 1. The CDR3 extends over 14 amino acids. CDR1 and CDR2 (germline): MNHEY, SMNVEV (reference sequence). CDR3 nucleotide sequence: TGTGCCAGCAGCGACAGGGGCTATAATTCACCCCTCCACTTT. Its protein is CASSDRGYNSPLHF.

CDR3 nucleotide sequence: TGTGCCAGCAGCTTCGACAGGGGCAACTACGAGCAGTACTTC. As protein: CASSFDRGNYEQYF. The rearrangement joins TRBV7-3 to TRBJ2-7; TRBD1 aligns across 8 bases. Germline CDR1 reads SGHTA; CDR2 reads FQGTGA. With 3 bases clipped from V and 3 bases from J, the junction kept 4 bases outside the gene matches. There are 14 residues in the CDR3.

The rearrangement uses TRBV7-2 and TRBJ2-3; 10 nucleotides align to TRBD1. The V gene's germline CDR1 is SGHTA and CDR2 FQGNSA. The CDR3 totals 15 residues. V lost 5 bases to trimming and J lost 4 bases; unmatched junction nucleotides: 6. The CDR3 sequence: CASSTSTGGPDTQYF. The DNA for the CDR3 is TGTGCCAGCAGCACCTCGACAGGGGGCCCAGATACGCAGTATTTT.

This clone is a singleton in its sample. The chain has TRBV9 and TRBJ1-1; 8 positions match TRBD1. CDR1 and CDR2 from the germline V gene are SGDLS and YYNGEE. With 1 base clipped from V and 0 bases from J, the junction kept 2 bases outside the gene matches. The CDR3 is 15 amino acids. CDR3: CASSVSGGLNTEAFF. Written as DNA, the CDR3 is TGTGCCAGCAGCGTATCAGGGGGCCTGAACACTGAAGCTTTCTTT.

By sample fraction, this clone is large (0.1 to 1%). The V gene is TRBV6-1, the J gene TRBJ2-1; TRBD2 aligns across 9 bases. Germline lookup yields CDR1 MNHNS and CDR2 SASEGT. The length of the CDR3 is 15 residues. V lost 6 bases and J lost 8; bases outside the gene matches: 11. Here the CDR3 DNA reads TGTGCCAGCAGGGCCAGGGCGGGGGGGCCCGATGAGCAGTTCTTC. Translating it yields CASRARAGGPDEQFF.

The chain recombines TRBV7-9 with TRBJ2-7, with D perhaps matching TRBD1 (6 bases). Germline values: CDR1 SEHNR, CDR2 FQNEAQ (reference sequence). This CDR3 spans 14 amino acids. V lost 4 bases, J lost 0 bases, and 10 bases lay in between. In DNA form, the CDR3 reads TGTGCCAGCAGCTCCAGGGGTTACTCCTACGAGCAGTACTTC. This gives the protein CASSSRGYSYEQYF.

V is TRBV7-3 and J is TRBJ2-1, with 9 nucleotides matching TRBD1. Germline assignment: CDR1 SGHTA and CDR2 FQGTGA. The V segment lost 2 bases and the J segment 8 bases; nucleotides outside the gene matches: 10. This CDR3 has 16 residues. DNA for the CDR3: TGTGCCAGCAGCTTAGAGGGGACAGGGCCCCAGCATGAGCAGTTCTTC. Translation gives CASSLEGTGPQHEQFF. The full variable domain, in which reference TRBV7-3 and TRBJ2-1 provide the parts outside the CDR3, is GAGVSQTPSNKVTEKGKYVELRCDPISGHTALYWYRQSLGQGPEFLIYFQGTGAADDSGLPNDRFFAVRPEGSVSTLKIQRTERGDSAVYLCASSLEGTGPQHEQFFGPGTRLTVL.

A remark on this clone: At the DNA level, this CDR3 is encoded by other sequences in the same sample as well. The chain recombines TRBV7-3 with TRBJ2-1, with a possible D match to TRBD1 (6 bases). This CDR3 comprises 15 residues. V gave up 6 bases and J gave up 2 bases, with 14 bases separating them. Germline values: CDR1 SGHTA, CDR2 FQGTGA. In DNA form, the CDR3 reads TGTGCCAGCAGTCCCCTAGGGGGAGCCTACAATGAGCAGTTCTTC. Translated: CASSPLGGAYNEQFF.

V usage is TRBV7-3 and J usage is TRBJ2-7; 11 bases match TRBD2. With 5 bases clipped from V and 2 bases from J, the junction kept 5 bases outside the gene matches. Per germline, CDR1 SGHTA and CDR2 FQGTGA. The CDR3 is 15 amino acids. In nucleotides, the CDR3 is TGTGCCAGCAGCCTAGGACTAGCGGGCGCCTACGAGCAGTACTTC. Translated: CASSLGLAGAYEQYF. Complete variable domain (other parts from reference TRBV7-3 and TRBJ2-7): GAGVSQTPSNKVTEKGKYVELRCDPISGHTALYWYRQSLGQGPEFLIYFQGTGAADDSGLPNDRFFAVRPEGSVSTLKIQRTERGDSAVYLCASSLGLAGAYEQYFGPGTRLTVT.

The CDR3 reads CASSPGTEQFF. The CDR3 coding sequence is TGTGCCAGCAGCCCCGGGACAGAGCAGTTCTTC. J is TRBJ2-1 and V is TRBV7-2; D perhaps matches TRBD1 (6 bases). The CDR3 loop spans 11 amino acids. Trimming removed 5 bases at V and 10 bases at J, with 9 bases between. From germline, CDR1 is SGHTA and CDR2 FQGNSA.

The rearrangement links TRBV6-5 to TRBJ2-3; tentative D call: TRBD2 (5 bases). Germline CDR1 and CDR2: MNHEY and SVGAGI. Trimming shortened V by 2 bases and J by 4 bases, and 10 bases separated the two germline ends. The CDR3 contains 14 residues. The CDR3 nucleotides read TGTGCCAGCAGTTACATCTGGGGAGCAGATACGCAGTATTTT. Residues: CASSYIWGADTQYF.

The chain's CDR3 is CASSPQVDRVDGYTF. In DNA form, the CDR3 reads TGTGCCAGCAGCCCCCAGGTGGACAGGGTTGATGGCTACACCTTC. V is TRBV9 and J is TRBJ1-2, with 8 bases identical to TRBD1. From germline, CDR1 is SGDLS and CDR2 YYNGEE. The junction had 11 bases not matched to a gene; V was cut back by 4 bases and J by 6 bases. The CDR3 length is 15 residues.